This entry lists 29 T cell receptor beta chains sequenced from one sample in a study of OX40 agonist ivuxolimab in advanced cancers. The repertoire was sequenced with immunoSEQ multiplex PCR; TCRdb's copy has only in-frame clones and lacks some. The sample has approximately 67,000 clones, around nine tenths seen once. This specimen consisted of CD4+ or CD8+ T cells sorted from blood, obtained in a trial of the OX40 agonist ivuxolimab. The origin of the receptors is an adult with an advanced solid tumor such as melanoma, head and neck, liver or kidney cancer.

The V and J genes are TRBV29-1 and TRBJ1-1; 10 nucleotides line up with TRBD1. Trimming cost V 6 bases and J 6 bases; bases outside gene matches: 10. This CDR3 has 14 amino acids. Germline V gene data show CDR1 as SQVTM and CDR2 as ANQGSEA. The CDR3 here is CSVGQGELIPEAFF. CDR3 coding DNA: TGCAGCGTCGGACAGGGGGAGTTGATCCCTGAAGCTTTCTTT. Full variable domain (remainder filled in from reference TRBV29-1 and TRBJ1-1): SAVISQKPSRDICQRGTSLTIQCQVDSQVTMMFWYRQQPGQSLTLIATANQGSEATYESGFVIDKFPISRPNLTFSTLTVSNMSPEDSSIYLCSVGQGELIPEAFFGQGTRLTVV.

The chain joins TRBV27 to TRBJ2-1; D is unresolved. Germline V gene data show CDR1 as MNHEY and CDR2 as SMNVEV (reference sequence). The germline V and J ends were trimmed by 2 bases and 0 bases, with 8 bases remaining between them. The CDR3 spans 15 residues. The CDR3 DNA is TGTGCCAGCAGTTTAAACAGCCTCTCCTACAATGAGCAGTTCTTC. Translation: CASSLNSLSYNEQFF.

The chain uses TRBV4-2 and TRBJ1-1; 7 bases align to TRBD1. V dropped 4 bases and J dropped 4; count of bases not matched to a gene: 3. The CDR3 runs to 13 residues. CDR1 is LGHNA and CDR2 is YNFKEQ in the germline V gene. This chain's CDR3 is CASSPEGATEAFF. CDR3 sequence (DNA): TGTGCCAGCAGCCCCGAGGGGGCCACTGAAGCTTTCTTT.

This clone is a singleton in its sample. The rearrangement joins TRBV7-8 to TRBJ2-5; 12 bases match TRBD2. This CDR3 region has 19 residues. The V gene end was trimmed by 2 bases and the J gene end by 5 bases; junction bases not matched to a gene: 15. Germline V gene data show CDR1 as SGHVS and CDR2 as FQNEAQ. The CDR3 bases are TGTGCCAGCAGCTTAACTTTGCTAGCGGGGGGGGTCGGAATCGAGACCCAGTACTTC. Amino acids: CASSLTLLAGGVGIETQYF. Full variable domain (remainder filled in from reference TRBV7-8 and TRBJ2-5): GAGVSQSPRYKVAKRGQDVALRCDPISGHVSLFWYQQALGQGPEFLTYFQNEAQLDKSGLPSDRFFAERPEGSVSTLKIQRTQQEDSAVYLCASSLTLLAGGVGIETQYFGPGTRLLVL.

The V and J genes are TRBV9 and TRBJ2-1, with no clear D. The V and J ends lost 0 bases and 10 bases respectively, with 8 bases between them. Germline-derived CDR1 and CDR2 are SGDLS and YYNGEE. The CDR3 sequence is 12 residues long. The CDR3 sequence is CASSVEWEEQFF. The CDR3 nucleotides are TGTGCCAGCAGCGTAGAATGGGAAGAGCAGTTCTTC.

The rearrangement links TRBV27 to TRBJ1-1; tentatively, D is TRBD1 (5 bases). V lost 1 base, J lost 5 bases, and 8 bases lay in between. The CDR3 length is 13 residues. Germline V gene lookup returns CDR1 MNHEY and CDR2 SMNVEV (reference sequence). The CDR3 DNA reads as TGTGCCAGCAGTTTATGGTGGGGGACTGAAGCTTTCTTT. Translating it yields CASSLWWGTEAFF.

This chain joins TRBV29-1 and TRBJ1-1, with unresolved D. The CDR3 has 15 amino acids. V was cut by 3 bases and J by 0 bases, with 14 bases left in between. The germline gives CDR1 SQVTM, CDR2 ANQGSEA. For the CDR3, the DNA is TGCAGCGTTGAGGGAGAGGCAGGAATGAACACTGAAGCTTTCTTT. This gives the protein CSVEGEAGMNTEAFF.

The V and J genes are TRBV27 and TRBJ2-7; D unclear. Germline V gene data show CDR1 as MNHEY and CDR2 as SMNVEV (reference sequence). The CDR3 is made up of 15 amino acids. V lost 2 bases and J lost 0, with 11 bases in between. CDR3 loop: CASSLKGRNSYEQYF. Here the CDR3 DNA reads TGTGCCAGCAGTTTAAAGGGCAGAAACTCCTACGAGCAGTACTTC.

This sequence joins TRBV28 and TRBJ2-7; 7 positions match TRBD1. V dropped 7 bases and J dropped 0; count of bases not matched to a gene: 6. Germline CDR1 is MDHEN and CDR2 is SYDVKM. The CDR3 is 14 amino acids. The CDR3 sequence: CASNPWTGSYEQYF. Written as DNA, the CDR3 is TGTGCCAGCAATCCCTGGACAGGCTCCTACGAGCAGTACTTC.

V gene TRBV28 combines with J gene TRBJ1-4; no clear D gene. Trimming stripped 3 bases from V and 7 bases from J, with 15 bases between. The V gene's germline CDR1 is MDHEN and CDR2 SYDVKM. The CDR3 covers 15 residues. CDR3 sequence: CASSFFVLGREKLFF. DNA of the CDR3: TGTGCCAGCAGTTTTTTCGTTTTGGGCCGTGAAAAACTGTTTTTT.

The chain joins TRBV28 to TRBJ2-7; 7 bases map to TRBD1. In germline, CDR1 is MDHEN, CDR2 SYDVKM. V lost 7 bases, J lost 3 bases, and 6 bases stayed unmatched. This CDR3 comprises 13 residues. Here the CDR3 DNA reads TGTGCCAGCACCATGGACAGGATCTACGAGCAGTACTTC. Protein sequence: CASTMDRIYEQYF.

The V gene is TRBV13, the J gene TRBJ1-5, with D unclear. V was shortened by 3 bases and J by 5 bases, with 8 bases between the two germline ends. Germline CDR1 PRHDT, CDR2 FYEKMQ (reference sequence). CDR3 size: 13 residues. The DNA of the CDR3 is TGTGCCAGCAGCTTTTCGGGATATCAGCCCCAGCATTTT. The encoded protein is CASSFSGYQPQHF. The complete variable domain, with remaining parts taken from reference TRBV13 and TRBJ1-5, reads AAGVIQSPRHLIKEKRETATLKCYPIPRHDTVYWYQQGPGQDPQFLISFYEKMQSDKGSIPDRFSAQQFSDYHSELNMSSLELGDSALYFCASSFSGYQPQHFGDGTRLSIL.

V is TRBV6-1 and J is TRBJ2-7, with D hard to call. CDR3 length equals 12 residues. Trimming took off 6 bases at V and 0 bases at J, with 6 bases between the two ends. Germline assignment: CDR1 MNHNS and CDR2 SASEGT. The DNA of the CDR3 is TGTGCCAGCAGCTATAGCTCCTACGAGCAGTACTTC. Its translation is CASSYSSYEQYF.

This chain uses TRBV12-5 with TRBJ1-3; TRBD1 might be the D (6 bases). The V gene lost 10 bases and the J gene lost 0 bases, with 7 bases spanning the gap. The length of the CDR3 is 12 residues. Germline loops: CDR1 LGHNT, CDR2 FRNRAP. For the CDR3, the DNA is TGTGCTATCAGGGGCTCTGGAAACACCATATATTTT. It yields the protein CAIRGSGNTIYF.

The rearrangement uses TRBV30 and TRBJ1-5; weak D call: TRBD1 (5 bases). The V end was cut by 0 bases, the J end by 3 bases, with 9 bases between. Germline loops: CDR1 GTSNPN, CDR2 SVGIG (reference sequence). The CDR3 length is 14 residues. The DNA for the CDR3 is TGTGCCTGGAGTGTGGGGCAGGTCAATCAGCCCCAGCATTTT. The encoded protein is CAWSVGQVNQPQHF.

A single count supports this clone. V gene TRBV30 combines with J gene TRBJ1-2, with TRBD1 as a possible D gene (6 bases). With 0 bases removed from V and 2 bases from J, the gap between germline ends came to 7 bases. Looked up from germline, CDR1 is GTSNPN and CDR2 is SVGIG (reference sequence). The CDR3 has 13 amino acids. The CDR3 nucleotides are TGTGCCTGGAGTGTAACAGGGAACTATGGCTACACCTTC. Translation gives CAWSVTGNYGYTF.

This chain connects TRBV27 to TRBJ2-7; the match to TRBD1 covers 7 bases. The CDR3 consists of 14 residues. Germline V gives CDR1 MNHEY, CDR2 SMNVEV (reference sequence). J was trimmed by 3 bases and V by 4 bases; bases with no gene match: 6. CDR3 nucleotides: TGTGCCAGCAGTTCGTTGGACAGGCACTACGAGCAGTACTTC. Translating gives CASSSLDRHYEQYF.

The genes are TRBV9 and TRBJ1-4, with D possibly matching TRBD1 (5 bases). The V gene lost 4 bases and the J gene lost 5 bases, with 15 bases spanning the gap. From germline, CDR1 is SGDLS and CDR2 YYNGEE. CDR3 length: 15 amino acids. CDR3 residues: CASSLGGEINEKLFF. CDR3 sequence (DNA): TGTGCCAGCAGCCTCGGGGGGGAAATCAATGAAAAACTGTTTTTT.

The chain recombines TRBV28 with TRBJ2-5; TRBD1 agrees at 8 bases. The V segment lost 3 bases and the J segment 3 bases; nucleotides outside the gene matches: 0. Germline V gives CDR1 MDHEN, CDR2 SYDVKM. The CDR3 extends over 13 amino acids. CDR3 protein: CASSLDREETQYF. The CDR3 DNA sequence: TGTGCCAGCAGTTTGGACAGGGAAGAGACCCAGTACTTC.

The V gene is TRBV6-6, the J gene TRBJ2-2, with TRBD2 matching 12 bases. From germline, CDR1 is MNHNY and CDR2 SVGAGI (reference sequence). This CDR3 is built from 16 residues. V lost 4 bases and J lost 3; bases outside the gene matches: 3. CDR3 DNA sequence: TGTGCCAGCAGTTTCCGGACTAGCGGGGACACCGGGGAGCTGTTTTTT. Translation gives CASSFRTSGDTGELFF.

This clone was recorded only once. This chain connects TRBV4-3 to TRBJ2-3; 9 bases agree with TRBD2. V lost 2 bases to trimming and J lost 1 base; unmatched junction nucleotides: 4. Per the germline V gene, CDR1 is LGHNA and CDR2 is YSLEER. The length of the CDR3 is 16 residues. The CDR3 is CASSQSAGGRTDTQYF. The CDR3 DNA is TGCGCCAGCAGCCAATCAGCGGGGGGACGCACAGATACGCAGTATTTT.

The chain uses TRBV5-6 and TRBJ2-3; D remains ambiguous. V lost 4 bases and J 0 bases, leaving 12 bases between the germline ends. Germline CDR1 is SGHDT and CDR2 is YYEEEE. The CDR3 has 15 residues. CDR3 amino acids: CASSPQVPSTDTQYF. The CDR3 nucleotides are TGTGCCAGCAGCCCGCAAGTACCTAGCACAGATACGCAGTATTTT.

CDR3 sequence reads: CASSLGRYGYTF. Here the CDR3 DNA reads TGTGCCAGCAGCCTGGGACGATATGGCTACACCTTC. The V call is TRBV11-2, the J call TRBJ1-2, with D possibly TRBD1 on 5 matching bases. The germline gives CDR1 SGHAT, CDR2 FQNNGV. V was shortened by 5 bases and J by 5 bases, with 9 bases between the two germline ends. The CDR3 is 12 amino acids.

This chain links TRBV4-1 with TRBJ2-2, with a tentative D call TRBD1 (5 bases). The CDR3 contains 19 residues. V was trimmed by 0 bases and J by 0 bases, leaving 17 bases between them. Germline assignment: CDR1 MGHRA and CDR2 YSYEKL. CDR3 nucleotide sequence: TGCGCCAGCAGCCAAGATTATGATTGGGGCAGAGCGAACACCGGGGAGCTGTTTTTT. Amino acid sequence: CASSQDYDWGRANTGELFF.

This rearrangement joins TRBV19 to TRBJ1-1; 8 nucleotides match TRBD1. The ends lost 3 bases at V and 2 bases at J; junction bases unmatched: 14. Germline values: CDR1 LNHDA, CDR2 SQIVND (reference sequence). This CDR3 spans 18 amino acids. As DNA, the CDR3 is TGTGCCAGTAGTATGTATCTTGTGGGACAGGCGCTAAACACTGAAGCTTTCTTT. Its translation: CASSMYLVGQALNTEAFF.

A word on this clone: A junction boundary mismatches the germline segment, possibly from a read error. The chain links TRBV7-7 to TRBJ1-3; D might be TRBD1 (5 bases). Germline loops: CDR1 SSHAT, CDR2 FNYEAQ (reference sequence). There are 15 residues in the CDR3. The CDR3 reads CASSPGTAGGNTIYF. CDR3 sequence (DNA): TGTGCTAGCAGCCCGGGGACGGCGGGCGGAAACACCATATATTTT.

The chain employs TRBV4-3 and TRBJ2-7, with 7 bases lining up with TRBD1. The CDR3 is 15 residues long. Germline CDR1 reads LGHNA; CDR2 reads YSLEER. The trim removed 5 bases at V and 2 bases at J, leaving 9 bases unmatched. Written as DNA, the CDR3 is TGCGCCAGCAGCGCAGCCGGGACAGCCACCTACGAGCAGTACTTC. Protein: CASSAAGTATYEQYF.

This clone showed up just a few times. The genes are TRBV15 and TRBJ2-7; TRBD1 might be the D (5 bases). Germline lookup yields CDR1 LNHNV and CDR2 YYDKDF (reference sequence). The CDR3 totals 15 residues. The V and J ends lost 5 bases and 3 bases respectively, with 17 bases between them. CDR3 loop: CATSPNRRRRYEQYF. CDR3 sequence (DNA): TGTGCCACCAGCCCGAACAGGAGACGCCGCTACGAGCAGTACTTC.

The CDR3 protein is CASSPTPYPALAGGPWQETQYF. In nucleotides, the CDR3 is TGTGCCAGCAGTCCAACCCCGTATCCGGCACTAGCGGGAGGGCCTTGGCAAGAGACCCAGTACTTC. This sequence joins TRBV28 and TRBJ2-5; 13 bases line up with TRBD2. This CDR3 contains 22 residues. CDR1 and CDR2 (germline): MDHEN, SYDVKM. With V trimmed by 5 bases and J by 2 bases, 23 bases remained unmatched.